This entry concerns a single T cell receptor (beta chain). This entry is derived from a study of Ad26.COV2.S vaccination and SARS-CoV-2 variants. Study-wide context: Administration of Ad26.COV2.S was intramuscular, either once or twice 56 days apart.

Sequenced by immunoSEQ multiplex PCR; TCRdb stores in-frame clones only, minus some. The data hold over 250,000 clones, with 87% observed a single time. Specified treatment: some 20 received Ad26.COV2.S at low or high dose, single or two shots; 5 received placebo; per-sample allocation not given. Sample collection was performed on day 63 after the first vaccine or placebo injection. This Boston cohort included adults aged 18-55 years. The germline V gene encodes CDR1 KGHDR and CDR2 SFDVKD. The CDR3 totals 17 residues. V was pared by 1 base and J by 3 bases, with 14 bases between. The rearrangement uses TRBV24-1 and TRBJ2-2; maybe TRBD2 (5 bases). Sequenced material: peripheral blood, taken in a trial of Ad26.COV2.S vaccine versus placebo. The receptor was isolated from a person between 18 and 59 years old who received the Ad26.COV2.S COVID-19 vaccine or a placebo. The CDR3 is CATSDLKASWDTGELFF. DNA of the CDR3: TGTGCCACCAGTGATTTAAAGGCTAGCTGGGACACCGGGGAGCTGTTTTTT.